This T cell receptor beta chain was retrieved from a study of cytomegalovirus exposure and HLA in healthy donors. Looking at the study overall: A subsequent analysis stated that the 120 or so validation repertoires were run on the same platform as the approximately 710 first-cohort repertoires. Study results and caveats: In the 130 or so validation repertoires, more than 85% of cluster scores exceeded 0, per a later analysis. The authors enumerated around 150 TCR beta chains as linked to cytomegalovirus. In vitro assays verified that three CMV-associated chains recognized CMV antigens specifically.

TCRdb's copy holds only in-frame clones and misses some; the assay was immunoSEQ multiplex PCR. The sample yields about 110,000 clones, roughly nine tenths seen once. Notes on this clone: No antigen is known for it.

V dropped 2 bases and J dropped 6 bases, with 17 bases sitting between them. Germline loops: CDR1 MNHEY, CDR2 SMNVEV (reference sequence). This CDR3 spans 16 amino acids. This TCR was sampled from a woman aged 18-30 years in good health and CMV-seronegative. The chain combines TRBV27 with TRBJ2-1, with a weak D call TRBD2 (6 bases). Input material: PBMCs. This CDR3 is CASSLGWGDGSNEQFF. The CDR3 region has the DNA TGTGCCAGCAGTTTAGGTTGGGGGGACGGCAGCAATGAGCAGTTCTTC.